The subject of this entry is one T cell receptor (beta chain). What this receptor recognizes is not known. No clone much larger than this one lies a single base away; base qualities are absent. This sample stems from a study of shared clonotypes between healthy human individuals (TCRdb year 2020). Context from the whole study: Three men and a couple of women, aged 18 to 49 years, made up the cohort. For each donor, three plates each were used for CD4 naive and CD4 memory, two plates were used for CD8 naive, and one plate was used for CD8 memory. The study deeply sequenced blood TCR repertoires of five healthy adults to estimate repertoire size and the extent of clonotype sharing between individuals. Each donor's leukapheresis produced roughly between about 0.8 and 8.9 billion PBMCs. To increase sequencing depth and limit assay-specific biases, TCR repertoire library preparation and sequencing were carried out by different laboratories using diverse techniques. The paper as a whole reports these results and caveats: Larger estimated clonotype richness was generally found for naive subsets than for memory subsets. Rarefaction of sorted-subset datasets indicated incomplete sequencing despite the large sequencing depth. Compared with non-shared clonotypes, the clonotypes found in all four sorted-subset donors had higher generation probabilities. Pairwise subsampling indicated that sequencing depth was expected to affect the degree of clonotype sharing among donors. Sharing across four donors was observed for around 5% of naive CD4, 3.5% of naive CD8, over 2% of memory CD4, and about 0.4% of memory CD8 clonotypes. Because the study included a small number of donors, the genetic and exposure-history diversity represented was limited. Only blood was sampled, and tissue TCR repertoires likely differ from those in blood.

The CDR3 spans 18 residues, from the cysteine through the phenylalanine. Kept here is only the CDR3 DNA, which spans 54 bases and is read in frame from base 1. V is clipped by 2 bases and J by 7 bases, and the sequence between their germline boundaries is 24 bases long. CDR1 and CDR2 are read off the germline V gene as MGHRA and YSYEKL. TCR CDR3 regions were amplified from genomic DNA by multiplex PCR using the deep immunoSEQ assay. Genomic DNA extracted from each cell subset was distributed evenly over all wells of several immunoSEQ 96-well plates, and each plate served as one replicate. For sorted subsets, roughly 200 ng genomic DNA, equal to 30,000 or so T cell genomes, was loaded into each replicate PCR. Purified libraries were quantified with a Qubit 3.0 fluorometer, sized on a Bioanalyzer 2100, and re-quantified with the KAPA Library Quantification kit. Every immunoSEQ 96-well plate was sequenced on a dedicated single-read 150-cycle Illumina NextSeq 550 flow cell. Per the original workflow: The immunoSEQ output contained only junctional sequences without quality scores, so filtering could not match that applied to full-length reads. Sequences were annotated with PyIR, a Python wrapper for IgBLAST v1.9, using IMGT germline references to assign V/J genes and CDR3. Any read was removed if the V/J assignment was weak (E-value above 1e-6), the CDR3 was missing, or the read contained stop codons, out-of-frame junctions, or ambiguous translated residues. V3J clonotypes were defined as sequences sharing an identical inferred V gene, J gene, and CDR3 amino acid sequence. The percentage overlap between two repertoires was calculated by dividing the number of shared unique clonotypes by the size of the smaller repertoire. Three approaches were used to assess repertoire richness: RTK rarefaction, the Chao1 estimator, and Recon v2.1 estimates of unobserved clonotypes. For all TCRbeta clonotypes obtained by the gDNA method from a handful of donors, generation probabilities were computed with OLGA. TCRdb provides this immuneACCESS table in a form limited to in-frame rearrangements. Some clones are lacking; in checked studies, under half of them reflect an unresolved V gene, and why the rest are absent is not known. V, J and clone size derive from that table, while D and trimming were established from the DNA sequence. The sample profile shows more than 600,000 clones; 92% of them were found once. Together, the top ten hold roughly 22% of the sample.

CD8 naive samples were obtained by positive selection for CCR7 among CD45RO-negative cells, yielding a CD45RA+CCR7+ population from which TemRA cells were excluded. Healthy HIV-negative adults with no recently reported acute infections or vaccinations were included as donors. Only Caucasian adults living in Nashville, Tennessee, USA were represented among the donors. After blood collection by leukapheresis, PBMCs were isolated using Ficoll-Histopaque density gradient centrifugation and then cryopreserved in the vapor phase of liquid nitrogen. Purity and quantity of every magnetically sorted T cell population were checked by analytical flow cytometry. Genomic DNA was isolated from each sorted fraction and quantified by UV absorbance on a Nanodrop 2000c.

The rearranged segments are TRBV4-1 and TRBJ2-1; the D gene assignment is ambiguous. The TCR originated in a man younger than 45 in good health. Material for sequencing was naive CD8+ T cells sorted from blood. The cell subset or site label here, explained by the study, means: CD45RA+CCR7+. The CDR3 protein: CASSQFPGLSGFENEQFF. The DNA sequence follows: TGCGCCAGCAGCCAATTTCCAGGCCTGAGTGGGTTCGAGAATGAGCAGTTCTTC.